The text below deals with one T cell receptor (beta chain). This specimen comes from a study of blood T cell repertoires in COVID-19. Study as a whole: The United States, Italy and Spain were the sources of the acute and convalescent COVID-19 samples.

Data came from immunoSEQ multiplex PCR; TCRdb stores just in-frame clones and leaves some out. The table lists over 140,000 clones, about four fifths of them singletons, with under 4.5% in the top ten. This TCR was sampled from a woman aged 55 to 70 with acute or convalescent COVID-19. Sequencing was carried out using peripheral blood.

The CDR3 coding sequence is TGTGCCAGTGGCCGGGACCGGGAGTTTCTTAGCAATCAGCCCCAGCATTTT. Translating gives CASGRDREFLSNQPQHF. V gene TRBV2 combines with J gene TRBJ1-5; tentatively, D is TRBD1 (5 bases). The ends were cut back, 9 bases at V and 0 bases at J, with 21 bases in the middle. CDR1 and CDR2 (germline): SNHLY, FYNNEI. The CDR3 has 17 residues.